This T cell receptor beta chain was sequenced in a study of blood T cells in healthy people across ages. The CDR3 is 15 amino acids. V lost 4 bases, J lost 0 bases, and 11 bases lay in between. It was with a sample-barcoded 5' primer and a J-beta primer mix that a second PCR of roughly 7 to 12 cycles was run. TCRdb itself ran the 5' RACE reads through MiXCR, one entry per CDR3 protein. The repertoire includes approximately 810,000 distinct CDR3 sequences, around 26% of them detected once, and 17% sits in the top ten. Sequencing was performed on blood. The sequence came from a woman aged 80 or over in good health. This chain uses TRBV12-3 or TRBV12-4 with TRBJ2-3; no firm D call. The CDR3 loop reads CASSSGPISTDTQYF. The DNA of the CDR3 is TGTGCCAGCAGTTCCGGGCCTATTAGCACAGATACGCAGTATTTT.